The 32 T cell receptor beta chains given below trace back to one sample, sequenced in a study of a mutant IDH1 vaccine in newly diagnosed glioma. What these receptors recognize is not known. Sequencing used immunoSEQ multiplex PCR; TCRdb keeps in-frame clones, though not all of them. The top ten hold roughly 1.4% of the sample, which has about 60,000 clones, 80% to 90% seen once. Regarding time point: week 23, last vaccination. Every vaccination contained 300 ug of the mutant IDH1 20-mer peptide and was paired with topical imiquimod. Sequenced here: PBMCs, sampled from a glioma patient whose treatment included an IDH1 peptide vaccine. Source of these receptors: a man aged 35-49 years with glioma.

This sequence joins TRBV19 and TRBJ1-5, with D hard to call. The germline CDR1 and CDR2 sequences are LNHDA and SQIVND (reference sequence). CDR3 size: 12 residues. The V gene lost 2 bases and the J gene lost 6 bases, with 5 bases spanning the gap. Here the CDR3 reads CASSISRQPQHF. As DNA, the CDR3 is TGTGCCAGTAGTATAAGCCGTCAGCCCCAGCATTTT.

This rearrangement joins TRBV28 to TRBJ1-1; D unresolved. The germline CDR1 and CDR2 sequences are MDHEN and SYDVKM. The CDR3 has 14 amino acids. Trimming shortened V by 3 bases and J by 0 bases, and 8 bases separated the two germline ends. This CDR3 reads CASSFQRMNTEAFF. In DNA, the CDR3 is TGTGCCAGCAGTTTCCAAAGAATGAACACTGAAGCTTTCTTT. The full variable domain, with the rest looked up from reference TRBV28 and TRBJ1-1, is DVKVTQSSRYLVKRTGEKVFLECVQDMDHENMFWYRQDPGLGLRLIYFSYDVKMKEKGDIPEGYSVSREKKERFSLILESASTNQTSMYLCASSFQRMNTEAFFGQGTRLTVV.

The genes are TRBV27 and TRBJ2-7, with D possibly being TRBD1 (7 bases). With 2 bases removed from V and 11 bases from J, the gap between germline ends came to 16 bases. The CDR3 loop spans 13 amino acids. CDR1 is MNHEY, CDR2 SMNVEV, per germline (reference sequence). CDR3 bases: TGTGCCAGCAGTTTAATGAGCAGGGGGGATGAGTACTTC. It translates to CASSLMSRGDEYF.

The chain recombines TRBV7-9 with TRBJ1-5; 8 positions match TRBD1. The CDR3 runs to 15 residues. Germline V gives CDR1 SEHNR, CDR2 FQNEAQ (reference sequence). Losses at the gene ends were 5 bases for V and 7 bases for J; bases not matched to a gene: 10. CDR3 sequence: CASSQGTGRRQPQHF. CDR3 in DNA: TGTGCCAGCAGCCAAGGGACAGGAAGGCGACAGCCCCAGCATTTT.

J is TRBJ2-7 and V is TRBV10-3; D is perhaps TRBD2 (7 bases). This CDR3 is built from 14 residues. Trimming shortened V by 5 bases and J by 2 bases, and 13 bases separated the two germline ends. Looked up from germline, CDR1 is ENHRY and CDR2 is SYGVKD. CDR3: CAISRGEGTYEQYF. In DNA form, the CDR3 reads TGTGCCATCAGTAGGGGGGAGGGCACCTACGAGCAGTACTTC.

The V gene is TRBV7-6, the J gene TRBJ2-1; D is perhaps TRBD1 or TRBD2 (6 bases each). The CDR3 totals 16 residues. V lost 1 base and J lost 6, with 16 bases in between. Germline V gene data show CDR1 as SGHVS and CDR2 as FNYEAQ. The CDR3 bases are TGTGCCAGCAGCTTAGGTTTGGCGAGGGGGGCCAATGAGCAGTTCTTC. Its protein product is CASSLGLARGANEQFF. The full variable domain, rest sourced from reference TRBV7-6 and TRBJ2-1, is GAGVSQSPRYKVTKRGQDVALRCDPISGHVSLYWYRQALGQGPEFLTYFNYEAQQDKSGLPNDRFSAERPEGSISTLTIQRTEQRDSAMYRCASSLGLARGANEQFFGPGTRLTVL.

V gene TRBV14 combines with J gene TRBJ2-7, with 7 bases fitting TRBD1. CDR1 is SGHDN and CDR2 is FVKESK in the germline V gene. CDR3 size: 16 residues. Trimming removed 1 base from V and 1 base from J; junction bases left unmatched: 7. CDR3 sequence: CASSQVSRGLSYEQYF. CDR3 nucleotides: TGTGCCAGCAGCCAAGTTTCCAGGGGGTTATCCTACGAGCAGTACTTC.

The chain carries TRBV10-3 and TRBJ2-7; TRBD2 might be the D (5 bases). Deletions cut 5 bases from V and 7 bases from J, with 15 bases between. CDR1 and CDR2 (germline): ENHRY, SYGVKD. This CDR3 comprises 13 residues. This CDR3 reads CAISFGNPGEQYF. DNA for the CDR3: TGTGCCATCAGTTTCGGCAACCCGGGGGAGCAGTACTTC.

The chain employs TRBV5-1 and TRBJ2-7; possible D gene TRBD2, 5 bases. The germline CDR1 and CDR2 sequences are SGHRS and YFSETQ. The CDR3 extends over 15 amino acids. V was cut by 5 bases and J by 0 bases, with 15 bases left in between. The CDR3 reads CASRPPAGLSYEQYF. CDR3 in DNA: TGCGCCAGCAGACCCCCTGCGGGCCTCTCCTACGAGCAGTACTTC.

In nucleotides, the CDR3 is TGTGCCAGCAGCCCTCCCGCATACCAAGAGACCCAGTACTTC. It specifies CASSPPAYQETQYF. The chain links TRBV7-8 to TRBJ2-5; no clear D gene. The ends were cut back, 5 bases at V and 0 bases at J, with 10 bases in the middle. Germline V CDR1 and CDR2: SGHVS, FQNEAQ. This CDR3 is built from 14 residues. Supplemented by reference TRBV7-8 and TRBJ2-5, the full variable domain reads GAGVSQSPRYKVAKRGQDVALRCDPISGHVSLFWYQQALGQGPEFLTYFQNEAQLDKSGLPSDRFFAERPEGSVSTLKIQRTQQEDSAVYLCASSPPAYQETQYFGPGTRLLVL.

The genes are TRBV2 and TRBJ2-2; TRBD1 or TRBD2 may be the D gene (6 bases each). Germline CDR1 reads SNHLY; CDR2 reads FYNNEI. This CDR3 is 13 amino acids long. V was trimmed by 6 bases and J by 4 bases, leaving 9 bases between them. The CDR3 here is CASRRGVTGELFF. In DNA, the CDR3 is TGTGCCAGCAGGAGGGGGGTCACCGGGGAGCTGTTTTTT. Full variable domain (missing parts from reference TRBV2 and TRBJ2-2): EPEVTQTPSHQVTQMGQEVILRCVPISNHLYFYWYRQILGQKVEFLVSFYNNEISEKSEIFDDQFSVERPDGSNFTLKIRSTKLEDSAMYFCASRRGVTGELFFGEGSRLTVL.

The CDR3 DNA sequence: TGTGCCAGCAGCTTAAAGTTATCGGGACAGGGCGTCCACGAGCAGTACTTC. It specifies CASSLKLSGQGVHEQYF. The genes are TRBV7-2 and TRBJ2-7; 9 bases match TRBD1. This CDR3 region has 17 residues. V shed 2 bases, J shed 5 bases, and the junction held 13 bases outside the gene matches. Germline loops: CDR1 SGHTA, CDR2 FQGNSA.

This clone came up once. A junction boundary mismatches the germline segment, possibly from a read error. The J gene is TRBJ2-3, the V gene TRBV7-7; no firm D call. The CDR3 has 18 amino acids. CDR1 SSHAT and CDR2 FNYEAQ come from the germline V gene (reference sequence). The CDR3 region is CASSLLPPTPASTDTQYF. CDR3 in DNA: TGTGCTAGCAGCTTACTTCCACCGACGCCTGCTAGCACAGATACGCAGTATTTT. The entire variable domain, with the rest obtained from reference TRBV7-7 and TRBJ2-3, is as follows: GAGVSQSPRYKVTKRGQDVTLRCDPISSHATLYWYQQALGQGPEFLTYFNYEAQPDKSGLPSDRFSAERPEGSISTLTIQRTEQRDSAMYRCASSLLPPTPASTDTQYFGPGTRLTVL.

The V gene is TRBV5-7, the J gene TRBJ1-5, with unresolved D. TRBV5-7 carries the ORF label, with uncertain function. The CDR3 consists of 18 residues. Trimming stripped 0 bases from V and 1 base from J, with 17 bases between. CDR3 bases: TGTGCCAGCAGCTTGGCCGACGGGCCCCGACGGAGCAATCAGCCCCAGCATTTT. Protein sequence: CASSLADGPRRSNQPQHF.

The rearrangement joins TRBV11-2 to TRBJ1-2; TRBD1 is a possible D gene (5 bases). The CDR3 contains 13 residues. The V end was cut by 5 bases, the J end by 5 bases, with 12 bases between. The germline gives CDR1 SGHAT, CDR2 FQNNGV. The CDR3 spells CASSPPGTYGYTF. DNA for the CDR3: TGTGCCAGCAGCCCCCCTGGGACTTATGGCTACACCTTC.

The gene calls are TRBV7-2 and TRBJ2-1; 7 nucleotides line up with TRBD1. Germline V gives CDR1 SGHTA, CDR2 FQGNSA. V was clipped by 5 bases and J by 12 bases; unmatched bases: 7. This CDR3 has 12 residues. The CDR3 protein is CASSDRDKRQFF. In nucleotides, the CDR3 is TGTGCCAGCAGCGACAGGGACAAAAGGCAGTTCTTC.

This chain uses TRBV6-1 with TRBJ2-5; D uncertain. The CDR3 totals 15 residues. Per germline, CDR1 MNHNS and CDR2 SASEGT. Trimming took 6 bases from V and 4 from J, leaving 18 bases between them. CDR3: CASRDGWVQIETQYF. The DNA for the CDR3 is TGTGCCAGCAGGGACGGGTGGGTCCAAATAGAGACCCAGTACTTC.

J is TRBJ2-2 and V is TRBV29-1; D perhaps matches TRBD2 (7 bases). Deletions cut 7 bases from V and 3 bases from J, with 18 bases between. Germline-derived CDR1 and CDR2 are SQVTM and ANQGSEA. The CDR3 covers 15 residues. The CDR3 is CSAPRGGAYTGELFF. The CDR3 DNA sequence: TGCAGCGCGCCCCGAGGGGGGGCGTACACCGGGGAGCTGTTTTTT.

CDR3 sequence (DNA): TGTGCCAGCAGTGGTTCTAGCGGGAGACCCACAGATACGCAGTATTTT. This encodes CASSGSSGRPTDTQYF. This chain uses TRBV6-1 with TRBJ2-3; 10 bases line up with TRBD2. There are 16 residues in the CDR3. V was pared by 4 bases and J by 2 bases, with 6 bases of the junction left unmatched. Germline CDR1 and CDR2: MNHNS and SASEGT.

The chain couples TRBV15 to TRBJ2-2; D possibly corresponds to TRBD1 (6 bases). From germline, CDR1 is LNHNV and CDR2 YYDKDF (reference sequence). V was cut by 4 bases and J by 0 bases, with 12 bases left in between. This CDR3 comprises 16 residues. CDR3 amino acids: CATSNRQATNTGELFF. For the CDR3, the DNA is TGTGCCACCAGCAACCGACAGGCGACGAACACCGGGGAGCTGTTTTTT.

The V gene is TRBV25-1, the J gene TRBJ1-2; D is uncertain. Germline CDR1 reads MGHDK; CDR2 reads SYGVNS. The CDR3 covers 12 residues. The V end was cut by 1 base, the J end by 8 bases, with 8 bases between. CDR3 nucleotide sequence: TGTGCCAGCAGTGAATGGGGTTCCGGCTACACCTTC. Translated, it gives CASSEWGSGYTF.

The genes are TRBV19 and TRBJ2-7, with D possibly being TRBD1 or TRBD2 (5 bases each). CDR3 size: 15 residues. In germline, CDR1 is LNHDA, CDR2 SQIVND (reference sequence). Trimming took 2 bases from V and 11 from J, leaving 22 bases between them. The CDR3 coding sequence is TGTGCCAGTAGTATAAGTGGGACCTATCTCCTCCCGGAGTACTTC. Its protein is CASSISGTYLLPEYF.

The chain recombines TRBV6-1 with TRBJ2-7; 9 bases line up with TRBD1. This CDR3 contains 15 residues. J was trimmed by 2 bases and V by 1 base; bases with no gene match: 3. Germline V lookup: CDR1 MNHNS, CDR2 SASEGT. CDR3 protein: CASSEGDRDTYEQYF. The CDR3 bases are TGTGCCAGCAGTGAAGGGGACAGGGACACCTACGAGCAGTACTTC.

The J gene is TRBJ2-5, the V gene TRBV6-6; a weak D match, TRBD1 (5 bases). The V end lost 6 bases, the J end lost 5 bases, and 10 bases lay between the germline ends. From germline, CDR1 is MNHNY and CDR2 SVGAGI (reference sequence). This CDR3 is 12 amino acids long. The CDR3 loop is CASRPAGETQYF. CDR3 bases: TGTGCCAGCAGACCCGCAGGGGAGACCCAGTACTTC.

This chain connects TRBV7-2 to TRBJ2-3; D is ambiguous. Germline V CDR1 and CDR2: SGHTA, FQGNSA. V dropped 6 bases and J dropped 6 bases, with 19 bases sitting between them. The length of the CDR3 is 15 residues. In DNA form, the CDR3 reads TGTGCCAGCAGTTCATTCGCCGGGCTCGAGGATACGCAGTATTTT. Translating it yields CASSSFAGLEDTQYF.

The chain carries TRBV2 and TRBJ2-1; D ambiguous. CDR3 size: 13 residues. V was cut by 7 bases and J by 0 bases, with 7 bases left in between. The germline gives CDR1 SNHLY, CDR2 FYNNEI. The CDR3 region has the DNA TGTGCCAGCACCCGGGTCTCCTACAATGAGCAGTTCTTC. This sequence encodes CASTRVSYNEQFF.

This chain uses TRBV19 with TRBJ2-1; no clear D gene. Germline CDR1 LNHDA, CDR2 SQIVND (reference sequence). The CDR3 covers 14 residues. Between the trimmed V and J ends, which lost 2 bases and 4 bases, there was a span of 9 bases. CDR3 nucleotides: TGTGCCAGTAGTATAATCGGGTTATACAATGAGCAGTTCTTC. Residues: CASSIIGLYNEQFF.

The CDR3 spells CASSVQPVDGYTF. Written as DNA, the CDR3 is TGTGCCAGCAGTGTTCAACCGGTCGATGGCTACACCTTC. The chain has TRBV2 and TRBJ1-2; D is undetermined. Between the trimmed V and J ends, which lost 4 bases and 6 bases, there was a span of 12 bases. The CDR3 runs to 13 residues. Germline V gene sequence: CDR1 SNHLY, CDR2 FYNNEI.

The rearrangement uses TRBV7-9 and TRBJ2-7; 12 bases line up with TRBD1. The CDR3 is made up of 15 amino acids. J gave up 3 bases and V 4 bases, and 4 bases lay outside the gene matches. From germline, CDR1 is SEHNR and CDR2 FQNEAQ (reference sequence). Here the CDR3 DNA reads TGTGCCAGCAGCTACGGGACAGGGGGCTACTACGAGCAGTACTTC. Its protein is CASSYGTGGYYEQYF.

The chain's CDR3 is CASSIPGLAVNTGELFF. The CDR3 DNA sequence: TGTGCCAGTAGTATCCCCGGACTAGCGGTAAACACCGGGGAGCTGTTTTTT. The rearrangement uses TRBV19 and TRBJ2-2, with 10 nucleotides matching TRBD2. Unmatched junction bases numbered 6, after V lost 3 bases and J lost 2 bases. The CDR3 has 17 amino acids. From germline, CDR1 is LNHDA and CDR2 SQIVND (reference sequence).

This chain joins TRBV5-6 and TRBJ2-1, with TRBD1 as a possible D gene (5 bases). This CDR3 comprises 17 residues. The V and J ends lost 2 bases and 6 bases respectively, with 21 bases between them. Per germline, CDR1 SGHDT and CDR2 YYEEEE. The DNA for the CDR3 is TGTGCCAGCAGCTTTCGGGCTTCCCCCCTGGGGCTCAATGAGCAGTTCTTC. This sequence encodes CASSFRASPLGLNEQFF.

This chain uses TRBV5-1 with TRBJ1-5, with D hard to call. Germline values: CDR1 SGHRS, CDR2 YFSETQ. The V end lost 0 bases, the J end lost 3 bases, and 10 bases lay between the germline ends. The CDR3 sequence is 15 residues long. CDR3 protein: CASSLGSSPNQPQHF. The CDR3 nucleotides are TGCGCCAGCAGCTTGGGGTCGTCCCCCAATCAGCCCCAGCATTTT.